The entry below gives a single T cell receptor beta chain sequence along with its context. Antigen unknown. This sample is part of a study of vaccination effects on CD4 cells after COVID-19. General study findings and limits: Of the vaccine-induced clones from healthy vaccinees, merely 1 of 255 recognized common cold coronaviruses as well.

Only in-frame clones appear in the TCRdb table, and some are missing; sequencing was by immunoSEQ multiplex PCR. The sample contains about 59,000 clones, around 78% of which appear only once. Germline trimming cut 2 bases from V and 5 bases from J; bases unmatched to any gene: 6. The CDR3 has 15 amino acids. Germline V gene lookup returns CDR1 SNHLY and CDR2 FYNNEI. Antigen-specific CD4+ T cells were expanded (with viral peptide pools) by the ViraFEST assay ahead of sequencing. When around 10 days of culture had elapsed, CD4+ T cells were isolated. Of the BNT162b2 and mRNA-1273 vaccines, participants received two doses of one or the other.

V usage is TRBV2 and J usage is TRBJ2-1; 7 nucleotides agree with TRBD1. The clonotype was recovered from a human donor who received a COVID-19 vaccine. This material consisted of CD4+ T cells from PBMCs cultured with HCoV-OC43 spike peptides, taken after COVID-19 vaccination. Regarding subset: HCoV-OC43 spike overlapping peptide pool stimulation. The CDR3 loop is CASSESRGNNNEQFF. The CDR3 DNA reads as TGTGCCAGCAGTGAAAGCAGGGGGAATAACAATGAGCAGTTCTTC.